These 26 T cell receptor beta chains were sequenced from one sample in a study of blood T cell repertoires in COVID-19. Data came from immunoSEQ multiplex PCR; TCRdb stores just in-frame clones and leaves some out. The table lists over 150,000 clones, 84% of them singletons, with roughly 3.2% in the top ten. The sequencing input was PBMCs or T cells enriched from blood (not recorded which). The receptors were gathered from a woman younger than 45 who had recovered from COVID-19.

The chain recombines TRBV11-2 with TRBJ2-3; a weak D match, TRBD2 (5 bases). This CDR3 region has 15 residues. Deletions cut 3 bases from V and 2 bases from J, with 12 bases between. Germline assignment: CDR1 SGHAT and CDR2 FQNNGV. CDR3: CASSFHRGDTDTQYF. DNA of the CDR3: TGTGCCAGCAGCTTTCACCGGGGAGACACAGATACGCAGTATTTT.

The chain is built from TRBV7-9 and TRBJ1-1; 8 positions agree with TRBD1. The V gene's germline CDR1 is SEHNR and CDR2 FQNEAQ (reference sequence). V trimming: 5 bases; J trimming: 3 bases; junction bases outside the gene matches: 5. This CDR3 has 14 residues. CDR3 nucleotides: TGTGCCAGCAGCGTAACGACAGGGGACACTGAAGCTTTCTTT. Encoded protein: CASSVTTGDTEAFF.

The CDR3 protein is CASTLTPRVTHHGYTF. The CDR3 bases are TGTGCCAGCACCCTAACCCCGAGAGTGACTCACCATGGCTACACCTTC. The chain recombines TRBV4-2 with TRBJ1-2; D remains unclear. CDR1 LGHNA and CDR2 YNFKEQ come from the germline V gene. Between the trimmed V and J ends, which lost 7 bases and 6 bases, there was a span of 24 bases. The CDR3 length is 16 residues.

The genes are TRBV10-3 and TRBJ2-5; TRBD1 matches 8 bases. The length of the CDR3 is 13 residues. Per germline, CDR1 ENHRY and CDR2 SYGVKD. V lost 4 bases to trimming and J lost 2 bases; unmatched junction nucleotides: 0. The CDR3 protein is CAISGQGQETQYF. As DNA, the CDR3 is TGTGCCATCAGTGGACAGGGGCAAGAGACCCAGTACTTC.

This chain joins TRBV7-3 and TRBJ1-1, with 8 bases fitting TRBD1. Germline V gene sequence: CDR1 SGHTA, CDR2 FQGTGA. The CDR3 contains 14 residues. After removal of 7 bases from V and 3 bases from J, the junction contained 7 bases not matched to a gene. The CDR3 DNA reads as TGTGCCAGCAAGGCAGGGGGCGTGGACACTGAAGCTTTCTTT. This sequence encodes CASKAGGVDTEAFF.

In its sample, this clone was seen a few times. The chain recombines TRBV9 with TRBJ2-2; possible D gene TRBD1, 5 bases. The V gene lost 1 base and the J gene lost 2 bases, with 6 bases spanning the gap. CDR1 and CDR2 from the germline V gene are SGDLS and YYNGEE. The CDR3 sequence is 14 residues long. Written as DNA, the CDR3 is TGTGCCAGCAGCGTACAGGGAAACACCGGGGAGCTGTTTTTT. This codes for CASSVQGNTGELFF.

The chain employs TRBV10-3 and TRBJ2-7; D might be TRBD1 (6 bases). In germline, CDR1 is ENHRY, CDR2 SYGVKD. V was cut by 6 bases and J by 0 bases, with 24 bases left in between. The CDR3 loop spans 18 amino acids. CDR3 nucleotide sequence: TGTGCCATCAGAACCAACTCTCCGGGACACGGAAACTCCTACGAGCAGTACTTC. It codes for CAIRTNSPGHGNSYEQYF.

The chain recombines TRBV6-5 with TRBJ2-1, with 8 bases fitting TRBD1. Per germline, CDR1 MNHEY and CDR2 SVGAGI. Trimming took 5 bases from V and 9 from J; bases not matched to a gene: 9. The CDR3 is 14 amino acids. CDR3: CASSLDRGGSEQFF. In DNA, the CDR3 is TGTGCCAGCAGTCTAGACAGGGGAGGCAGTGAGCAGTTCTTC.

The chain links TRBV14 to TRBJ2-7; D may be TRBD1 (6 bases). There are 16 residues in the CDR3. V was clipped by 2 bases and J by 7 bases, with 21 bases between them. Germline CDR1 and CDR2: SGHDN and FVKESK. Here the CDR3 DNA reads TGTGCCAGCAGCCAACGGAGGCAAATAGTCCAGGGGGAGCAGTACGTC. It specifies CASSQRRQIVQGEQYV.

The gene calls are TRBV28 and TRBJ2-7, with TRBD2 matching over 11 bases. This CDR3 spans 15 amino acids. Germline loops: CDR1 MDHEN, CDR2 SYDVKM. V lost 1 base to trimming and J lost 5 bases; unmatched junction nucleotides: 4. CDR3 in amino acids: CASSLYASGRHEQYF. CDR3 in DNA: TGTGCCAGCAGTTTATATGCTAGCGGGAGGCACGAGCAGTACTTC.

V and J are TRBV9 and TRBJ2-1; D not resolved. The CDR3 loop spans 13 amino acids. Germline-derived CDR1 and CDR2 are SGDLS and YYNGEE. V gave up 2 bases and J gave up 9 bases, with 12 bases separating them. The CDR3 DNA sequence: TGTGCCAGCAGCGTCGCTGCGCGCGGTGAGCAGTTCTTC. Translating gives CASSVAARGEQFF.

The chain employs TRBV28 and TRBJ2-1, with D perhaps matching TRBD2 (7 bases). The V and J ends lost 8 bases and 1 base respectively, with 12 bases between them. This CDR3 has 14 amino acids. Germline V gene sequence: CDR1 MDHEN, CDR2 SYDVKM. The CDR3 is CASAGAGSYNEQFF. The CDR3 nucleotides read TGTGCCAGCGCGGGGGCTGGGTCCTACAATGAGCAGTTCTTC.

J is TRBJ1-2 and V is TRBV20-1; D uncertain. Germline loops: CDR1 DFQATT, CDR2 SNEGSKA (reference sequence). The CDR3 length is 13 residues. With 3 bases removed from V and 10 bases from J, the gap between germline ends came to 18 bases. DNA for the CDR3: TGCAGTGCTAGTGCGCAAAATACTCCCGTCTACACCTTC. It is translated as CSASAQNTPVYTF.

This clone was observed a single time. J is TRBJ2-1 and V is TRBV24-1; TRBD2 aligns across 14 bases. Trimming at V came to 6 bases and at J to 8 bases, leaving 8 bases not matched to a gene. The CDR3 length is 16 residues. Per the germline V gene, CDR1 is KGHDR and CDR2 is SFDVKD. CDR3 residues: CATSPGTSGSRDEQFF. The DNA for the CDR3 is TGTGCCACCAGTCCAGGGACTAGCGGGAGCCGTGATGAGCAGTTCTTC.

The V and J genes are TRBV6-5 and TRBJ1-1; 7 bases agree with TRBD1. The CDR3 extends over 13 amino acids. J lost 3 bases, V lost 6 bases, and 4 bases had no gene match. Germline V gene sequence: CDR1 MNHEY, CDR2 SVGAGI. This chain's CDR3 is CASSRGTDTEAFF. The CDR3 nucleotides read TGTGCCAGCAGCCGCGGGACAGACACTGAAGCTTTCTTT.

This chain links TRBV4-2 with TRBJ1-3, with 9 bases aligning to TRBD1. This CDR3 has 17 amino acids. With 3 bases clipped from V and 3 bases from J, the junction kept 9 bases outside the gene matches. The germline V gene has CDR1 LGHNA and CDR2 YNFKEQ. The CDR3 DNA follows: TGTGCCAGCAGCCAGGGGGACAGGGTTCGGATTGGAAACACCATATATTTT. Its translation is CASSQGDRVRIGNTIYF.

This chain connects TRBV19 to TRBJ2-2; 8 bases line up with TRBD1. J gave up 4 bases and V 9 bases, and 16 bases lay outside the gene matches. CDR3 length: 17 residues. Germline CDR1 is LNHDA and CDR2 is SQIVND (reference sequence). CDR3 amino acids: CASLRETGVGFTGELFF. The CDR3 nucleotides are TGTGCCAGCCTTAGGGAGACAGGGGTGGGGTTCACCGGGGAGCTGTTTTTT.

The gene calls are TRBV5-6 and TRBJ2-7, with D possibly TRBD1 on 8 matching bases. This CDR3 has 13 residues. Trimming stripped 3 bases from V and 6 bases from J, with 13 bases between. Germline V gene sequence: CDR1 SGHDT, CDR2 YYEEEE. This chain's CDR3 is CASSSTGEGEQYF. In DNA form, the CDR3 reads TGTGCCAGCAGCTCGACAGGGGAGGGCGAGCAGTACTTC.

This clone occurred a few times. The chain has TRBV6-5 and TRBJ1-2, with no clear D. Trimming shortened V by 7 bases and J by 4 bases, and 7 bases separated the two germline ends. In germline, CDR1 is MNHEY, CDR2 SVGAGI. This CDR3 region has 11 residues. The CDR3 sequence: CASILGYGYTF. The CDR3 DNA reads TGTGCCAGCATACTCGGCTATGGCTACACCTTC.

The chain uses TRBV3-1 (or the pseudogene TRBV3-2) and TRBJ2-5; 7 bases map to TRBD2. In germline, CDR1 is LGHDT, CDR2 YNNKEL (reference sequence). V was clipped by 10 bases and J by 5 bases; unmatched bases: 10. This CDR3 region has 13 residues. CDR3 sequence reads: CATKRSGGETQYF. DNA for the CDR3: TGTGCCACCAAAAGATCGGGGGGTGAGACCCAGTACTTC.

The V call is TRBV2, the J call TRBJ2-1; TRBD2 matches 12 bases. The CDR3 spans 16 residues. The germline V gene has CDR1 SNHLY and CDR2 FYNNEI. V was pared by 10 bases and J by 4 bases, with 11 bases of the junction left unmatched. The CDR3 region has the DNA TGTGCCACCAACTTAGGACTAGCGGGACGATACAATGAGCAGTTCTTC. Amino acid sequence: CATNLGLAGRYNEQFF.

The V call is TRBV7-9, the J call TRBJ1-5, with a possible D match to TRBD1 (5 bases). The germline gives CDR1 SEHNR, CDR2 FQNEAQ (reference sequence). CDR3 size: 14 residues. V lost 3 bases and J 6 bases, leaving 12 bases between the germline ends. CDR3 sequence (DNA): TGTGCCAGCAGCTTTGGGGGAGGGTCTCAGCCCCAGCATTTT. Its translation is CASSFGGGSQPQHF.

The CDR3 DNA is TGTGCCAGCAGTTTCAGACTAGCGGGAAACTACAATGAGCAGTTCTTC. It is translated as CASSFRLAGNYNEQFF. The rearrangement uses TRBV27 and TRBJ2-1, with 11 bases that match TRBD2. From germline, CDR1 is MNHEY and CDR2 SMNVEV (reference sequence). Trimming cost V 3 bases and J 3 bases; bases outside gene matches: 4. CDR3 size: 16 residues.

The V and J genes are TRBV29-1 and TRBJ1-3, with D perhaps TRBD1 (5 bases). CDR1 is SQVTM and CDR2 is ANQGSEA in the germline V gene. The CDR3 runs to 15 residues. V lost 6 bases and J lost 0, with 15 bases in between. The CDR3 loop reads CSVATGQISGNTIYF. DNA of the CDR3: TGCAGCGTGGCGACCGGACAAATCTCTGGAAACACCATATATTTT.

The rearrangement uses TRBV10-3 and TRBJ1-1; D perhaps matches TRBD1 (5 bases). The CDR3 contains 11 residues. Looked up from germline, CDR1 is ENHRY and CDR2 is SYGVKD. Trimming took 2 bases from V and 11 from J, leaving 9 bases between them. The CDR3 sequence is CAISEKGLAFF. The DNA for the CDR3 is TGTGCCATCAGTGAGAAGGGGCTTGCTTTCTTT.

V usage is TRBV5-1 and J usage is TRBJ1-6, with D possibly matching TRBD1 (6 bases). The germline gives CDR1 SGHRS, CDR2 YFSETQ. V was cut by 1 base and J by 8 bases, with 13 bases left in between. This CDR3 is 15 amino acids long. CDR3 bases: TGCGCCAGCAGCTTGTATATCAGGGGCGATTCACCCCTCCACTTT. Translated, it gives CASSLYIRGDSPLHF.